Each of the 4 T cell receptor beta chains below was sequenced from the same sample in a study of beta chain features in type 1 diabetes. Expressed TCRB transcripts got sequenced, as all isolated RNA was reverse transcribed. The method was immunoSEQ multiplex PCR; TCRdb's version includes in-frame clones alone and lacks a portion of them. Here the sample spans about 140,000 clones, roughly 10% being singletons. The source material was central memory CD4+ T cells from blood. These receptors were taken from a woman aged 40 to 50 in good health.

This chain connects TRBV10-3 to TRBJ2-2; 8 positions match TRBD2. V dropped 0 bases and J dropped 6; count of bases not matched to a gene: 3. There are 15 residues in the CDR3. Germline V CDR1 and CDR2: ENHRY, SYGVKD. The CDR3 DNA is TGTGCCATCAGTGAGTCAGCGGGGGCTTCCGGGGAGCTGTTTTTT. Its translation: CAISESAGASGELFF.

The V call is TRBV7-9, the J call TRBJ2-5; 12 nucleotides line up with TRBD2. Germline V lookup: CDR1 SEHNR, CDR2 FQNEAQ (reference sequence). Trimming took 1 base from V and 5 from J; bases not matched to a gene: 8. This CDR3 is 17 amino acids long. CDR3 amino acids: CASSLDRTSGAGETQYF. The CDR3 DNA sequence: TGTGCCAGCAGCTTAGACCGGACTAGCGGGGCAGGGGAGACCCAGTACTTC.

The chain employs TRBV11-2 and TRBJ2-5; D is unclear. The length of the CDR3 is 14 residues. V was shortened by 1 base and J by 2 bases, with 8 bases between the two germline ends. The germline V gene has CDR1 SGHAT and CDR2 FQNNGV. The CDR3 region has the DNA TGTGCCAGCAGCTTAGTGTCAGATCAAGAGACCCAGTACTTC. Encoded protein: CASSLVSDQETQYF.

The chain combines TRBV6-5 with TRBJ2-6; 8 nucleotides align to TRBD1. Germline lookup yields CDR1 MNHEY and CDR2 SVGAGI. Trimming at V came to 4 bases and at J to 0 bases, leaving 2 bases not matched to a gene. The CDR3 extends over 16 amino acids. CDR3 bases: TGTGCCAGCAGTTGGACAGGGATCTCTGGGGCCAACGTCCTGACTTTC. This sequence encodes CASSWTGISGANVLTF.